This TCR beta chain was observed in a study of radiotherapy plus CTLA-4 blockade in lung cancer. Whole-study results and caveats: Blood-borne expansion of tumor-derived TCR clones followed radiotherapy plus ipilimumab.

TCRdb's table, derived via immunoSEQ multiplex PCR, lists solely in-frame clones and lacks some. The sample lists 65,000 to 85,000 clones; 70% to 85% were seen once. Focal radiation and CTLA-4 blockade (ipilimumab) were tested in chemo-refractory metastatic non-small-cell lung cancer patients. On this clone itself: Its antigen is unidentified.

Germline V gene sequence: CDR1 SGHVS, CDR2 FQNEAQ. This CDR3 region has 15 residues. V lost 5 bases, J lost 0 bases, and 5 bases stayed unmatched. This clonotype was obtained from a human donor with non-small cell lung cancer whose response to radiotherapy plus ipilimumab could not be evaluated. The chain is built from TRBV7-8 and TRBJ2-7, with 9 bases matching TRBD2. The source material was peripheral blood, sampled from a patient treated with radiotherapy plus ipilimumab. The CDR3 region is CASSIRLAASYEQYF. CDR3 DNA: TGTGCCAGCAGCATACGACTAGCGGCCTCCTACGAGCAGTACTTC.